A single sample gave rise to the 5 T cell receptor beta chains below, sequenced in a study of Ad26.COV2.S vaccination and SARS-CoV-2 variants. The table came from immunoSEQ multiplex PCR; TCRdb's copy has only in-frame clones and leaves some out. This table has roughly 180,000 clones, around nine tenths appearing once. The specimen was peripheral blood, collected after recovery from COVID-19. These receptors were obtained from a human donor who had recovered from COVID-19.

The rearrangement joins TRBV9 to TRBJ2-1; TRBD1 matches 9 bases. Looked up from germline, CDR1 is SGDLS and CDR2 is YYNGEE. The CDR3 runs 15 residues. V was clipped by 3 bases and J by 6 bases; unmatched bases: 7. CDR3 region: CASSETGGAINEQFF. Written as DNA, the CDR3 is TGTGCCAGCAGCGAAACAGGGGGCGCAATCAATGAGCAGTTCTTC.

The chain has TRBV5-8 and TRBJ1-5; possibly TRBD1 for D (5 bases). This CDR3 is 15 amino acids long. Germline CDR1 SGHTS, CDR2 YDEGEE. With 3 bases removed from V and 3 bases from J, the gap between germline ends came to 13 bases. CDR3 bases: TGTGCCAGCAGCTCTTCAGGGTTTCCCAATCAGCCCCAGCATTTT. Translated: CASSSSGFPNQPQHF.

The V call is TRBV12-2, the J call TRBJ2-7; the listed D gene, TRBD1, was not tested against the DNA. TRBV12-2 is deemed a pseudogene. This CDR3 is built from 19 residues. The CDR3 DNA reads as TGTGCAAGTCGCTTAGCGAGGGAACAGGGGATAGCCCTCTCCTACGAGCAGTACTTC. Protein: CASRLAREQGIALSYEQYF.

V usage is TRBV18 and J usage is TRBJ2-3; D is possibly TRBD2 (5 bases). V was cut by 4 bases and J by 1 base, with 18 bases left in between. Germline V lookup: CDR1 KGHSH, CDR2 LQKENI. The CDR3 contains 17 residues. The DNA for the CDR3 is TGTGCCAGCTCACTACCACCCTTGAGGGTGGGCACAGATACGCAGTATTTT. Translation gives CASSLPPLRVGTDTQYF.

The chain combines TRBV7-9 with TRBJ2-2; 10 bases align to TRBD1. Germline CDR1 reads SEHNR; CDR2 reads FQNEAQ (reference sequence). The CDR3 extends over 14 amino acids. With 10 bases clipped from V and 5 bases from J, the junction kept 7 bases outside the gene matches. The CDR3, as DNA: TGTGCCACTCGCCGGGACAGGGGAACCGGGGAGCTGTTTTTT. The encoded protein is CATRRDRGTGELFF.